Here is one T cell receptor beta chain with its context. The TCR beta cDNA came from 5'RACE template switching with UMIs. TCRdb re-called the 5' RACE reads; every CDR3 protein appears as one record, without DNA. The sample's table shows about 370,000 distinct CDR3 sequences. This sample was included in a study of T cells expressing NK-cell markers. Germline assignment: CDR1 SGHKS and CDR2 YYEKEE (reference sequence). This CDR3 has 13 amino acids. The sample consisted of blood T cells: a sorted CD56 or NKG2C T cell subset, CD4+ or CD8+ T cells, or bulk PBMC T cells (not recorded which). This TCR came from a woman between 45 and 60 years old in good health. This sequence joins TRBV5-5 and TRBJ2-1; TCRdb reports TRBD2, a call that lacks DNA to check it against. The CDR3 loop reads CASRAGPYNEQFF.